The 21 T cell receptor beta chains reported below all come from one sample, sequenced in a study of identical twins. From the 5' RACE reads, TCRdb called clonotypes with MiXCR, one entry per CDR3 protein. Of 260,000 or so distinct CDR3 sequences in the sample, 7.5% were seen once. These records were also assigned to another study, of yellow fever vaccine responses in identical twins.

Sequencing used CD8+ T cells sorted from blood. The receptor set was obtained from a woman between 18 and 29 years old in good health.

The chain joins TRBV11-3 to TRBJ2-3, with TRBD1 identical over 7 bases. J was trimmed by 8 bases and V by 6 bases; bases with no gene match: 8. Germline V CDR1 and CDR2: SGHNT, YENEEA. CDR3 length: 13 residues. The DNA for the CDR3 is TGTGCCAGCAGTCGAGGGACAGTTGGTACGCAGTATTTT. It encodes CASSRGTVGTQYF. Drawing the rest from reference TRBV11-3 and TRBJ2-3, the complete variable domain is EAGVVQSPRYKIIEKKQPVAFWCNPISGHNTLYWYLQNLGQGPELLIRYENEEAVDDSQLPKDRFSAERLKGVDSTLKIQPAELGDSAVYLCASSRGTVGTQYFGPGTRLTVL.

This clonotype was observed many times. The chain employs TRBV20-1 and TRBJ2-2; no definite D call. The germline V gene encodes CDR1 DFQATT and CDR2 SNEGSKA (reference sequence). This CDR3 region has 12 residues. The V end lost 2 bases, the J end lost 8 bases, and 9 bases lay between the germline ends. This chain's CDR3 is CSARQREGELFF. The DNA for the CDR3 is TGCAGTGCTAGACAAAGAGAGGGGGAGCTGTTTTTT.

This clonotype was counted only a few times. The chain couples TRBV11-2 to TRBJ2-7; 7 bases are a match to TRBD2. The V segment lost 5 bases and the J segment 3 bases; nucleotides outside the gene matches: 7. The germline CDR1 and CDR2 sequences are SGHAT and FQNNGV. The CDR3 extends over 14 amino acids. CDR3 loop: CASSPGTTGYEQYF. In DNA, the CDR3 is TGTGCCAGCAGCCCCGGGACTACCGGCTACGAGCAGTACTTC.

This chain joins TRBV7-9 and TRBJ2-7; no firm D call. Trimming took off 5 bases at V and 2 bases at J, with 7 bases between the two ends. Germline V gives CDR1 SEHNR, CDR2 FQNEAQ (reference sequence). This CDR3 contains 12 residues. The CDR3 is CASSRRAYEQYF. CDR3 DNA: TGTGCCAGCAGCCGCAGAGCCTACGAGCAGTACTTC.

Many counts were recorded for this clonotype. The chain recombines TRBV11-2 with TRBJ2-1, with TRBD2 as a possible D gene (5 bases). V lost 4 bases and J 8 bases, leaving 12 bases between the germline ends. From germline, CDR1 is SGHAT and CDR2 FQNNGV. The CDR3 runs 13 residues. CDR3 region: CASSSLGVYEQFF. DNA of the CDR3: TGTGCCAGCAGCTCCCTCGGGGTCTATGAGCAGTTCTTC.

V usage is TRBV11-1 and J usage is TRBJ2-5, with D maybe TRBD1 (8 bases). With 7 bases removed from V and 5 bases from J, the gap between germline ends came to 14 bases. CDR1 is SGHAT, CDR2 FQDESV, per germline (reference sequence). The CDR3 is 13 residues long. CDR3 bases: TGTGCCAGCACCGACAGGGGAGGGGAGACCCAGTACTTC. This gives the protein CASTDRGGETQYF.

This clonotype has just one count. The CDR3 sequence is CASRGTGGGETQYF. CDR3 DNA: TGTGCCAGCAGGGGGACAGGGGGGGGAGAGACCCAGTACTTC. The chain uses TRBV6-1 and TRBJ2-5, with 11 bases identical to TRBD1. Germline lookup yields CDR1 MNHNS and CDR2 SASEGT. The length of the CDR3 is 14 residues. V shed 6 bases, J shed 4 bases, and the junction held 4 bases outside the gene matches.

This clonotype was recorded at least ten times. CDR3 nucleotides: TGTGCCAGCAGTTTGGTCCAGGGGCTTTATGGCTACACCTTC. Encoded protein: CASSLVQGLYGYTF. The chain couples TRBV12-3 or TRBV12-4 to TRBJ1-2; tentatively, D is TRBD1 (6 bases). The CDR3 is 14 amino acids. V lost 3 bases, J lost 5 bases, and 13 bases lay in between.

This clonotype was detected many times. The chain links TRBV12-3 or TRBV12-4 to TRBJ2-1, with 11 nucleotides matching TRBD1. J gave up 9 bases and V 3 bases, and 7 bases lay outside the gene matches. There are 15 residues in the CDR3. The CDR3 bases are TGTGCCAGCAGTTTTGAAGGACAGGGGGCGATTGAGCAGTTCTTC. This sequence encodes CASSFEGQGAIEQFF.

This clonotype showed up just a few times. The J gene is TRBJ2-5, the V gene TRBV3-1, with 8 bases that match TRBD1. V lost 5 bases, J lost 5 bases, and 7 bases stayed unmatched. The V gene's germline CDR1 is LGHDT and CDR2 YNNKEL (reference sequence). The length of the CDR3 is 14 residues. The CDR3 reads CASSDGTGSETQYF. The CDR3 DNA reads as TGTGCCAGCAGCGACGGGACAGGTTCCGAGACCCAGTACTTC.

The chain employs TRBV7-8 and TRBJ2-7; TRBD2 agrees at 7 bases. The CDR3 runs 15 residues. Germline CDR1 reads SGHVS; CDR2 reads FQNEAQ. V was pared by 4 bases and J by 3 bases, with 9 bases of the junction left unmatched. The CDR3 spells CASSSELGGGYEQYF. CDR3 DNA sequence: TGTGCCAGCAGCTCCGAGCTGGGGGGGGGCTACGAGCAGTACTTC.

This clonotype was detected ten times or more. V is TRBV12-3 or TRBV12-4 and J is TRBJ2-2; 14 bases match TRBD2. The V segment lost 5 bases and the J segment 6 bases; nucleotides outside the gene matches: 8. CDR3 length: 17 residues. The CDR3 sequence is CASSPLGLAGVSGELFF. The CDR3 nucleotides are TGTGCCAGCAGTCCCCTGGGACTAGCGGGAGTATCCGGGGAGCTGTTTTTT.

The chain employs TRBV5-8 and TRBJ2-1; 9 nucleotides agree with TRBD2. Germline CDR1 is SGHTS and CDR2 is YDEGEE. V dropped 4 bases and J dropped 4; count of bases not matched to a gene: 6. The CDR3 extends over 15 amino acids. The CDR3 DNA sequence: TGTGCCAGCAGCATCGTAGCGGGGGTATACAATGAGCAGTTCTTC. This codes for CASSIVAGVYNEQFF.

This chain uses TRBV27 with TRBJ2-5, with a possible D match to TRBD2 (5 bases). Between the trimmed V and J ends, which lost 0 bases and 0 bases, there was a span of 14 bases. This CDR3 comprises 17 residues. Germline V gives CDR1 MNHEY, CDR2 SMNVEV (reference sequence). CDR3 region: CASSLSVEGDYQETQYF. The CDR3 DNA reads TGTGCCAGCAGTTTATCGGTCGAGGGAGACTACCAAGAGACCCAGTACTTC.

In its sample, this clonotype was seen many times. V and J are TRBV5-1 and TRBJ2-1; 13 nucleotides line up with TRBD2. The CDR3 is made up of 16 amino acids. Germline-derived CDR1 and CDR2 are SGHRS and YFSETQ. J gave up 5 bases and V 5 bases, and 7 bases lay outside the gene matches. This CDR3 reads CASRITSGGAHNEQFF. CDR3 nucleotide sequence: TGCGCCAGCAGAATTACTAGCGGGGGGGCCCACAATGAGCAGTTCTTC.

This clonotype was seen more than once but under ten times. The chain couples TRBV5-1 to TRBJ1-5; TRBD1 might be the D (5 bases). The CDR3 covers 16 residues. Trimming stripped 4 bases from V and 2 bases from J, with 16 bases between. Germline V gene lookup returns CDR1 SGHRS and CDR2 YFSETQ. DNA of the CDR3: TGCGCCAGCAGCGCCGGTGGGGGGGGAGGCAATCAGCCCCAGCATTTT. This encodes CASSAGGGGGNQPQHF.

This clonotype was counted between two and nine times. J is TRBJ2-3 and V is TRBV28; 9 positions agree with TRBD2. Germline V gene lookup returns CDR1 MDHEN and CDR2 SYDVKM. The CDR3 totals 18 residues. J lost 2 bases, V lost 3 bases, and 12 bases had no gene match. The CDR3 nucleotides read TGTGCCAGCAGTTTTCTCGGTTCAGCGGGGGGCCCCACAGATACGCAGTATTTT. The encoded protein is CASSFLGSAGGPTDTQYF.

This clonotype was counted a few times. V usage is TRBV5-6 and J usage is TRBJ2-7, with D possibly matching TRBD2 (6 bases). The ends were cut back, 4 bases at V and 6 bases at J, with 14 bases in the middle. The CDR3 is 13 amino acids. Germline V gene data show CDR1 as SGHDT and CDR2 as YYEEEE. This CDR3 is CASSLGEALEQYF. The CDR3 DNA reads TGTGCCAGCAGCCTCGGGGAGGCTCTCGAGCAGTACTTC. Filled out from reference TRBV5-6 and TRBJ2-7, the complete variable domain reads DAGVTQSPTHLIKTRGQQVTLRCSPKSGHDTVSWYQQALGQGPQFIFQYYEEEERQRGNFPDRFSGHQFPNYSSELNVNALLLGDSALYLCASSLGEALEQYFGPGTRLTVT.

The CDR3 DNA sequence: TGTGCCAGCAGACACCGGGACAGGGGAGGCAATCAGCCCCAGCATTTT. Encoded protein: CASRHRDRGGNQPQHF. This chain connects TRBV6-1 to TRBJ1-5, with 10 positions matching TRBD1. Germline V gene sequence: CDR1 MNHNS, CDR2 SASEGT. Trimming removed 6 bases from V and 2 bases from J; junction bases left unmatched: 7. The CDR3 extends over 16 amino acids.

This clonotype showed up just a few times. CDR3 protein: CASSVVGKEITGELFF. CDR3 coding DNA: TGTGCCAGCAGCGTAGTAGGGAAAGAGATCACCGGGGAGCTGTTTTTT. This chain links TRBV9 with TRBJ2-2; D not resolved. The CDR3 is 16 amino acids. Trimming removed 0 bases from V and 4 bases from J, with 13 bases in between. CDR1 and CDR2 from the germline V gene are SGDLS and YYNGEE. The full variable domain, with the rest looked up from reference TRBV9 and TRBJ2-2, is DSGVTQTPKHLITATGQRVTLRCSPRSGDLSVYWYQQSLDQGLQFLIQYYNGEERAKGNILERFSAQQFPDLHSELNLSSLELGDSALYFCASSVVGKEITGELFFGEGSRLTVL.

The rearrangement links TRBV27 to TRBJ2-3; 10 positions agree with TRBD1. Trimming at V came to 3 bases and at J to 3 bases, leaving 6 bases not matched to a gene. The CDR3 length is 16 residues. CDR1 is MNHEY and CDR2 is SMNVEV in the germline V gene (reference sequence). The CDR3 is CASSFPTGGLTDTQYF. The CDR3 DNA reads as TGTGCCAGCAGTTTCCCGACAGGGGGCCTTACAGATACGCAGTATTTT.